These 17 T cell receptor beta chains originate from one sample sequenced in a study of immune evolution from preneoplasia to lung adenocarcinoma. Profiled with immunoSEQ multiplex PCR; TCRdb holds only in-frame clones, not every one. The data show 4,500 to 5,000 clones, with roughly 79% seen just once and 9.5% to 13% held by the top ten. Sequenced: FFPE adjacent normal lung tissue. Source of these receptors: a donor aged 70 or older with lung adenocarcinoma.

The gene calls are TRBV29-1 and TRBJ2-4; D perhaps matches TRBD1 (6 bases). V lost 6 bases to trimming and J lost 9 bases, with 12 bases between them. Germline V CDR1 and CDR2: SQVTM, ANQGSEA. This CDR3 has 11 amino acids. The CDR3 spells CSVEQGGIQYF. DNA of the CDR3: TGCAGCGTAGAACAGGGTGGCATTCAGTACTTC.

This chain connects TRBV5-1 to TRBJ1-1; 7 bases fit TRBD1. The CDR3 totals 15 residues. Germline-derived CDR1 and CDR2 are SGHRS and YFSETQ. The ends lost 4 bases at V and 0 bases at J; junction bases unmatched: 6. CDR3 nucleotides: TGCGCCAGCAGCAGCACGACAGGGATGAACACTGAAGCTTTCTTT. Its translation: CASSSTTGMNTEAFF.

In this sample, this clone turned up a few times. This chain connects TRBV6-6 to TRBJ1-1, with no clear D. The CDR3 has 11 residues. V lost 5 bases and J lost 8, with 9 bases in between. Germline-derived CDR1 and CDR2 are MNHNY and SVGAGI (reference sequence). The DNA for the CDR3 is TGTGCCAGCAGTCCCGGGGAGGAAGCTTTCTTT. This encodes CASSPGEEAFF.

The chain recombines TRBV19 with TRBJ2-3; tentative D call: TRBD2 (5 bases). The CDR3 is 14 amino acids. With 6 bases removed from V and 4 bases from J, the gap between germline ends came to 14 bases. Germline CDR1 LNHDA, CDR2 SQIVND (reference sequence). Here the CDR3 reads CASSTGGSSDTQYF. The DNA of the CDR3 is TGTGCCAGTAGCACCGGAGGTAGTTCAGATACGCAGTATTTT. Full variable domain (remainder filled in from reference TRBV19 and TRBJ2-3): DGGITQSPKYLFRKEGQNVTLSCEQNLNHDAMYWYRQDPGQGLRLIYYSQIVNDFQKGDIAEGYSVSREKKESFPLTVTSAQKNPTAFYLCASSTGGSSDTQYFGPGTRLTVL.

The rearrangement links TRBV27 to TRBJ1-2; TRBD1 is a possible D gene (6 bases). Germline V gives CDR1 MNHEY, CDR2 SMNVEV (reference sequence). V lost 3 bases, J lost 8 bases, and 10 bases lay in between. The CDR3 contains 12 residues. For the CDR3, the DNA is TGTGCCAGCAGTTTCACAGGGAACGGCTACACCTTC. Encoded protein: CASSFTGNGYTF.

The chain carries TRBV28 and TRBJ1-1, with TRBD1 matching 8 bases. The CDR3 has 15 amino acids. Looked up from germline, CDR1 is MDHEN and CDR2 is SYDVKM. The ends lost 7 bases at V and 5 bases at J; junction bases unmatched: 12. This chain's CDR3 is CASKPRPGQGTEAFF. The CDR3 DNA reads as TGTGCCAGCAAACCCCGGCCAGGACAGGGAACTGAAGCTTTCTTT. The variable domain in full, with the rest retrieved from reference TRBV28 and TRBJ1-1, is DVKVTQSSRYLVKRTGEKVFLECVQDMDHENMFWYRQDPGLGLRLIYFSYDVKMKEKGDIPEGYSVSREKKERFSLILESASTNQTSMYLCASKPRPGQGTEAFFGQGTRLTVV.

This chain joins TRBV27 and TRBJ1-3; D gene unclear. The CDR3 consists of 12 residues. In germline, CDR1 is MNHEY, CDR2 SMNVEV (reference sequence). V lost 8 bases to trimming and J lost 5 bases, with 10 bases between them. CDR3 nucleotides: TGTGCCAGCGAAGAAAAAAGAAACACCATATATTTT. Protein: CASEEKRNTIYF.

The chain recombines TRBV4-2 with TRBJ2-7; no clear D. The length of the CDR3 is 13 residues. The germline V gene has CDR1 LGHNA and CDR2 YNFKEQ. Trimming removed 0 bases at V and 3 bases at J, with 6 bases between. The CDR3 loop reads CASSQDRNYEQYF. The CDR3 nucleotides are TGTGCCAGCAGCCAAGATCGGAACTACGAGCAGTACTTC.

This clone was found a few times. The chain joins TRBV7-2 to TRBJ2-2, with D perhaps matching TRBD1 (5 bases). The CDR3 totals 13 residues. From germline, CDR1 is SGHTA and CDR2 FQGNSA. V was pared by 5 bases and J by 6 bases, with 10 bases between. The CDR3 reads CASSPQVPGELFF. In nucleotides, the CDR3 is TGTGCCAGCAGCCCACAGGTGCCCGGGGAGCTGTTTTTT.

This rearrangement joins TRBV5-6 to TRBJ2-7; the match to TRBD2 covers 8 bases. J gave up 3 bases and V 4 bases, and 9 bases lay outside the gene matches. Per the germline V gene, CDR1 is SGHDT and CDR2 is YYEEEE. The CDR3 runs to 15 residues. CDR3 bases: TGTGCCAGCAGCGACACGAGCGGGAGCGGCTACGAGCAGTACTTC. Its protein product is CASSDTSGSGYEQYF.

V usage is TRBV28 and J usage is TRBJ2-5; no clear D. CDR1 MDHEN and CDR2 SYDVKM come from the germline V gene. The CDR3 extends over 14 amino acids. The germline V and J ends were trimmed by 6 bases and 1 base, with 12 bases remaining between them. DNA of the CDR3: TGTGCCAGCAGCGGTGTAAGACTCCAAGAGACCCAGTACTTC. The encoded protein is CASSGVRLQETQYF. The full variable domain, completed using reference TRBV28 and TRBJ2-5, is DVKVTQSSRYLVKRTGEKVFLECVQDMDHENMFWYRQDPGLGLRLIYFSYDVKMKEKGDIPEGYSVSREKKERFSLILESASTNQTSMYLCASSGVRLQETQYFGPGTRLLVL.

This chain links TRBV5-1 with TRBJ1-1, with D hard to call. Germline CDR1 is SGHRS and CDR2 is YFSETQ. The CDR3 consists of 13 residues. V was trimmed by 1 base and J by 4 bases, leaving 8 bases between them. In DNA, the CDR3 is TGCGCCAGCAGCTTGACGGGAGGCACTGAAGCTTTCTTT. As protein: CASSLTGGTEAFF. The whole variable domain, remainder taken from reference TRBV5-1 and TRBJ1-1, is KAGVTQTPRYLIKTRGQQVTLSCSPISGHRSVSWYQQTPGQGLQFLFEYFSETQRNKGNFPGRFSGRQFSNSRSEMNVSTLELGDSALYLCASSLTGGTEAFFGQGTRLTVV.

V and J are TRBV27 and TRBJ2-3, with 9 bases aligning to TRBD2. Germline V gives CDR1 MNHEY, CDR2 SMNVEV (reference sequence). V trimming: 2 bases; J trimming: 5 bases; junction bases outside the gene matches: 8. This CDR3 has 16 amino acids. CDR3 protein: CASSLAREGLGDTQYF. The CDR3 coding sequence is TGTGCCAGCAGTTTAGCGCGGGAGGGCCTGGGAGATACGCAGTATTTT.

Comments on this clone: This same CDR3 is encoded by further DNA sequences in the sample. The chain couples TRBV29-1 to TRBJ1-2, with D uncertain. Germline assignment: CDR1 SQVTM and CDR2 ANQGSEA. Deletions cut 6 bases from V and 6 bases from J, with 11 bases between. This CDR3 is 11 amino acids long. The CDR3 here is CSVGSTHGYTF. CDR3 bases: TGCAGCGTCGGATCTACCCATGGCTACACCTTC.

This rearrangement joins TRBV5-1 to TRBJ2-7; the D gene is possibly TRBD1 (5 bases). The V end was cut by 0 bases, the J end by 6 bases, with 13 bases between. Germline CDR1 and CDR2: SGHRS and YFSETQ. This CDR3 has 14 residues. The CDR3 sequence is CASSLVQGVAEQYF. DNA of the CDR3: TGCGCCAGCAGCTTGGTTCAGGGTGTGGCCGAGCAGTACTTC.

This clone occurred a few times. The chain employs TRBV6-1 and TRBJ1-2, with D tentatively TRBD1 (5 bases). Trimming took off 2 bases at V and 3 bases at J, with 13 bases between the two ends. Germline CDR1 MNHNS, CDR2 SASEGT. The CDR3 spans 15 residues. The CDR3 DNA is TGTGCCAGCAGTGAATACGAGGGACGGGACTATGGCTACACCTTC. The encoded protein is CASSEYEGRDYGYTF.

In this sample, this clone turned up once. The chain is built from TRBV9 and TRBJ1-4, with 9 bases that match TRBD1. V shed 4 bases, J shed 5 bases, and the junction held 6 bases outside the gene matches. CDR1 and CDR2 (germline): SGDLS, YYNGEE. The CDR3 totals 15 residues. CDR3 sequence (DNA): TGTGCCAGCAGCCCCCATGGGACAGGGAATGAAAAACTGTTTTTT. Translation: CASSPHGTGNEKLFF.